The rows below give T cell receptor beta chains drawn from one sample of a study of cytomegalovirus exposure and HLA in healthy donors. Using immunoSEQ multiplex PCR, the repertoire was profiled, and TCRdb retains in-frame clones only, with some absent. Of about 240,000 clones in the sample, about 81% were seen once. The sequencing sample was made of PBMCs. These receptors were obtained from a woman aged 55-75 years in good health and CMV-seropositive. Both conserved end residues are part of each CDR3. The D gene is left open where the match is weak. Size tells how often a clone was seen (once, few, many) or the class of an expanded clone, and some rows leave it out.

V: TRBV10-3; size: NA; D: TRBD1; J: TRBJ2-1; CDR3: CAPIGDRYPTSSYNEQFF; DNA: TGTGCCCCAATAGGGGACAGGTACCCTACAAGCTCCTACAATGAGCAGTTCTTC
V: TRBV7-6; size: NA; D: NA; J: TRBJ2-7; CDR3: CASSRYSGQEYEQYF; DNA: TGTGCCAGCAGCCGCTACTCGGGACAAGAATACGAGCAGTACTTC
V: TRBV5-1; size: few; D: NA; J: TRBJ1-6; CDR3: CASSLDQGNHSPLHF; DNA: TGCGCCAGCAGCTTGGACCAGGGGAATCATTCACCCCTCCACTTT
V: TRBV19; size: NA; D: TRBD2; J: TRBJ2-3; CDR3: CASHLAGVGDTQYF; DNA: TGTGCCAGTCACTTAGCGGGAGTTGGAGATACGCAGTATTTT
V: TRBV6-5; size: NA; D: NA; J: TRBJ2-5; CDR3: CASRLDRKETQYF; DNA: TGTGCCAGCCGCCTCGACAGAAAAGAGACCCAGTACTTC
V: TRBV6-1; size: few; D: NA; J: TRBJ1-1; CDR3: CASRAGLVTEAFF; DNA: TGTGCCAGCAGGGCAGGGCTTGTCACTGAAGCTTTCTTT
V: TRBV13; size: NA; D: NA; J: TRBJ2-3; CDR3: CASSLADDSTLTDTQYF; DNA: TGTGCCAGCAGCTTGGCCGATGACTCTACCCTCACAGATACGCAGTATTTT
V: TRBV7-9; size: NA; D: TRBD1; J: TRBJ2-7; CDR3: CASSSPLGTAIF; DNA: TGTGCCAGCAGCTCTCCCCTGGGGACAGCAATTTTC
V: TRBV9; size: NA; D: TRBD2; J: TRBJ2-7; CDR3: CASSVAASGRYEQYF; DNA: TGTGCCAGCAGCGTAGCGGCTAGCGGGAGATACGAGCAGTACTTC
V: TRBV7-6; size: few; D: TRBD1; J: TRBJ2-7; CDR3: CASSYDRTGREQYF; DNA: TGTGCCAGCAGCTACGACCGGACAGGTCGAGAGCAGTACTTC
V: TRBV28; size: NA; D: TRBD2; J: TRBJ2-6; CDR3: CASSLGGVPSGANVLTF; DNA: TGTGCCAGCAGTTTGGGGGGGGTCCCCTCTGGGGCCAACGTCCTGACTTTC
V: TRBV19; size: NA; D: TRBD2; J: TRBJ2-3; CDR3: CATRLAGGPGRDTQYF; DNA: TGTGCCACCAGACTAGCGGGAGGGCCGGGTAGGGATACGCAGTATTTT
V: TRBV4-1; size: NA; D: NA; J: TRBJ2-7; CDR3: CASSSRDTLYEQYF; DNA: TGCGCCAGCAGCAGCCGGGACACACTCTACGAGCAGTACTTC